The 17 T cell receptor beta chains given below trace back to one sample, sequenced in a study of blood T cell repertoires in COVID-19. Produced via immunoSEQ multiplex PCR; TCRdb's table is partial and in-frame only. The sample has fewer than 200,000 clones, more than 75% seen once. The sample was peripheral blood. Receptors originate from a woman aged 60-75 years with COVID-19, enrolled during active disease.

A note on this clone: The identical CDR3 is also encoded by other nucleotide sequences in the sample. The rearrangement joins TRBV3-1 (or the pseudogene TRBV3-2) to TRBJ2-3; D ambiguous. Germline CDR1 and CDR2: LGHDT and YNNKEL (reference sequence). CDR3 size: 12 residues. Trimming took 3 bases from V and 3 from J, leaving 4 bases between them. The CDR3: CASSHRTDTQYF. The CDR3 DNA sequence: TGTGCCAGCAGCCACAGAACAGATACGCAGTATTTT.

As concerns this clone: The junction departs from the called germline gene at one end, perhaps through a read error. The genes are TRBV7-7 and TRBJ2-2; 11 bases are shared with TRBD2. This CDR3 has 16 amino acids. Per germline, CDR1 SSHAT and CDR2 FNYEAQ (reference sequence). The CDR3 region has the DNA TGTGCTAGCAGCTCCAGTAGCGGGAGGGCGGCCGGGGAGCTGTTTTTT. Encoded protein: CASSSSSGRAAGELFF.

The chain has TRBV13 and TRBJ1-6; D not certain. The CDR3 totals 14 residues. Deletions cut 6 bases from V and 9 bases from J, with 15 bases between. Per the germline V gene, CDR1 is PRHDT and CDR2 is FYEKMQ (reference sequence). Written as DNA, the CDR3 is TGTGCCAGCAGACGGAGGGATGGAACTTCACCCCTCCACTTT. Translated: CASRRRDGTSPLHF. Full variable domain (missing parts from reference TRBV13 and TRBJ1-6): AAGVIQSPRHLIKEKRETATLKCYPIPRHDTVYWYQQGPGQDPQFLISFYEKMQSDKGSIPDRFSAQQFSDYHSELNMSSLELGDSALYFCASRRRDGTSPLHFGNGTRLTVT.

CDR3 amino acids: CASSAGTVQPQHF. The DNA of the CDR3 is TGTGCCAGCAGCGCCGGGACAGTTCAGCCCCAGCATTTT. The V call is TRBV7-8, the J call TRBJ1-5, with 7 bases aligning to TRBD1. The length of the CDR3 is 13 residues. Trimming took 5 bases from V and 6 from J; bases not matched to a gene: 4. Germline CDR1 reads SGHVS; CDR2 reads FQNEAQ.

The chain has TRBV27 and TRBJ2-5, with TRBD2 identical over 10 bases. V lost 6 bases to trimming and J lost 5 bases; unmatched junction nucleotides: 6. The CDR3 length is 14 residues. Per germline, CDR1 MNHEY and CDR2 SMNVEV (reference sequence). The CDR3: CASSLSGRGETQYF. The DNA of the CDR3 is TGTGCCAGCAGCCTGAGCGGGAGGGGGGAGACCCAGTACTTC.

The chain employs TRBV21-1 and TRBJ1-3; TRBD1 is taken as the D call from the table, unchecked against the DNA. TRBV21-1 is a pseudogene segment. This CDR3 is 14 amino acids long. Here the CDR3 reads CASSRRDSKNTIYF. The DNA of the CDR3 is TGTGCCAGCAGCCGTCGGGACAGTAAAAACACCATATATTTT.

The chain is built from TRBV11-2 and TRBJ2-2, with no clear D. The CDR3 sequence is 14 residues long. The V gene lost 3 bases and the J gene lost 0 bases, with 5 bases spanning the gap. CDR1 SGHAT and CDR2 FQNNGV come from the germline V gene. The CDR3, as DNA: TGTGCCAGCAGCTTTCAGACGAACACCGGGGAGCTGTTTTTT. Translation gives CASSFQTNTGELFF.

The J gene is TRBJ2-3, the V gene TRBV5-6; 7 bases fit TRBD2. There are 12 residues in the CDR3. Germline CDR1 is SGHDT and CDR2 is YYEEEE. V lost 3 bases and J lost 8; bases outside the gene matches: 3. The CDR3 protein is CASSSSGGTQYF. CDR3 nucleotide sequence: TGTGCCAGCAGCTCTAGCGGCGGTACGCAGTATTTT.

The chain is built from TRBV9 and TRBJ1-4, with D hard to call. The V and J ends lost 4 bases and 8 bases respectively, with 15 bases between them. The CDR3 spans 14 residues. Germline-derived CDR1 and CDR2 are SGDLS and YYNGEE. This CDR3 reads CASSPRAEGEKLFF. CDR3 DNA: TGTGCCAGCAGCCCAAGGGCGGAGGGAGAAAAACTGTTTTTT.

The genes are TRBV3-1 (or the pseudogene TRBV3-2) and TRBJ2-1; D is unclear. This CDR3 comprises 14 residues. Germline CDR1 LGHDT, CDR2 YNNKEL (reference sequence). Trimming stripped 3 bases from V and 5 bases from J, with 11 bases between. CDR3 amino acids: CASSHQRPNNEQFF. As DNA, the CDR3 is TGTGCCAGCAGCCACCAGCGTCCTAACAATGAGCAGTTCTTC.

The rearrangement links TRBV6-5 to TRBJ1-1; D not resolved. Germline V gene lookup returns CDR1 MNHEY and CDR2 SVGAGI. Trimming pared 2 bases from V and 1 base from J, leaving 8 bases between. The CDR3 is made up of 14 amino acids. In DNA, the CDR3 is TGTGCCAGCAGTTACACGACAAAGAACACTGAAGCTTTCTTT. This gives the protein CASSYTTKNTEAFF.

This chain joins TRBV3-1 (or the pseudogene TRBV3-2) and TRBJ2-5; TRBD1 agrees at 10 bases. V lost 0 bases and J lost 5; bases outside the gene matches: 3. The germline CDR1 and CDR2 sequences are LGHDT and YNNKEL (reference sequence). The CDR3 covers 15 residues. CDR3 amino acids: CASSQEDRGWETQYF. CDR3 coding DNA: TGTGCCAGCAGCCAAGAGGACAGGGGGTGGGAGACCCAGTACTTC.

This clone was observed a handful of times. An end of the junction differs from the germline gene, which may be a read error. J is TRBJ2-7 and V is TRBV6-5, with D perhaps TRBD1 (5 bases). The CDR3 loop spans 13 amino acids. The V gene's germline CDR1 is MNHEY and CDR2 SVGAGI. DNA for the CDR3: TGTGCCAGCACATGGACATCTTCCTCCGAGCAGTACTTC. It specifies CASTWTSSSEQYF.

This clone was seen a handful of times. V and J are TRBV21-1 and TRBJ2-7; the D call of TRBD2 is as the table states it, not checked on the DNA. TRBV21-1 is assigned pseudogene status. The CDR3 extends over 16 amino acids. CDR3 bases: TGTGCCAGCAGCAAACGTGCGGGGGACCTCTCCTACGAGCAGTACTTC. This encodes CASSKRAGDLSYEQYF.

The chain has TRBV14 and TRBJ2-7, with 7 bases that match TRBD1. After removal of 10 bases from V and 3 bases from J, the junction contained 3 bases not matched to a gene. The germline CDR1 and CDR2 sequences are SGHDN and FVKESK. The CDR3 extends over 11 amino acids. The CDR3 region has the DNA TGTGCCAACCGGGACAGCTACGAGCAGTACTTC. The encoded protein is CANRDSYEQYF. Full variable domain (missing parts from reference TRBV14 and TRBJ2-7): EAGVTQFPSHSVIEKGQTVTLRCDPISGHDNLYWYRRVMGKEIKFLLHFVKESKQDESGMPNNRFLAERTGGTYSTLKVQPAELEDSGVYFCANRDSYEQYFGPGTRLTVT.

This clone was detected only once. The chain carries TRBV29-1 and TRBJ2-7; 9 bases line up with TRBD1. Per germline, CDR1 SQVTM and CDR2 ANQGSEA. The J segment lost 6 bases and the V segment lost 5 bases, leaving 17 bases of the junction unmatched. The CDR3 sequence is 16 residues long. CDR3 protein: CSVTRQGESAYGEQYV. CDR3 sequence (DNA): TGCAGCGTTACCCGACAGGGGGAATCGGCTTACGGCGAGCAGTACGTC.

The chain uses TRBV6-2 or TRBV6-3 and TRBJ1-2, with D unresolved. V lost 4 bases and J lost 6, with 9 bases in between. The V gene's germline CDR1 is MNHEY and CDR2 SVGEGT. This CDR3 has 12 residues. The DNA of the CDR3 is TGTGCCAGCAGTTCTCAGGAGGATGGCTACACCTTC. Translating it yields CASSSQEDGYTF.